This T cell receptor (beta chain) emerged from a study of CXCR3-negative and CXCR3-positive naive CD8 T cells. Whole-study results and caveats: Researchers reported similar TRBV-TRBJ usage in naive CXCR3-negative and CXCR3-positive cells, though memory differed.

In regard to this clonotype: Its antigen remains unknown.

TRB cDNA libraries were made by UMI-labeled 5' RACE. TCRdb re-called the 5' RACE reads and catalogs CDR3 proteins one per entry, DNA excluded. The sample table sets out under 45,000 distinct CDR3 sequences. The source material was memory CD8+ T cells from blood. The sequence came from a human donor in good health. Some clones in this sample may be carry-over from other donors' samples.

The CDR3 spells CASSEYSLYNSPLHF. The rearrangement uses TRBV25-1 and TRBJ1-6. Germline CDR1 and CDR2: MGHDK and SYGVNS. The CDR3 totals 15 residues.